One sample yielded the 10 T cell receptor beta chains listed below, sequenced in a study of blood T cell repertoires in COVID-19 (TCRdb year 2020). Libraries were prepared through the immunoSEQ multiplex PCR assay. The table was pulled from immuneACCESS by TCRdb, which kept in-frame rearrangements only. Such tables lose some clones; where checked, under half of the loss comes from unresolved V genes, and the rest has no known cause. This sample gives 150,000 to 200,000 clones in total; approximately 86% of them show up just once. The top ten clones comprise around 8.6% of the sample. Input material: peripheral blood. These TCRs come from a man aged 50 or older with active or convalescent COVID-19.

Comment on this clone: The sample has other DNA sequences that encode this CDR3 too. The chain recombines TRBV7-9 with TRBJ1-2; D is possibly TRBD1 (6 bases). The germline gives CDR1 SEHNR, CDR2 FQNEAQ (reference sequence). V lost 6 bases and J 2 bases, leaving 10 bases between the germline ends. The CDR3 runs to 13 residues. CDR3 nucleotide sequence: TGTGCCAGCAGTCCAACAGGGAACTATGGCTACACCTTC. Amino acids: CASSPTGNYGYTF.

The chain combines TRBV7-9 with TRBJ2-7; tentatively, D is TRBD2 (6 bases). Germline-derived CDR1 and CDR2 are SEHNR and FQNEAQ (reference sequence). Trimming took 1 base from V and 3 from J, leaving 13 bases between them. The CDR3 is made up of 15 amino acids. CDR3 DNA: TGTGCCAGCAGCTTAGGGGCTACTAGCAGCTACGAGCAGTACTTC. Translation gives CASSLGATSSYEQYF.

This sequence joins TRBV19 and TRBJ2-3; TRBD1 matches 7 bases. Germline lookup yields CDR1 LNHDA and CDR2 SQIVND (reference sequence). V was pared by 4 bases and J by 7 bases, with 11 bases of the junction left unmatched. CDR3 length equals 15 residues. The CDR3 nucleotides read TGTGCCAGTAGTAACCCGGGACAGCCTGATCATACGCAGTATTTT. This gives the protein CASSNPGQPDHTQYF.

The gene calls are TRBV14 and TRBJ2-3; a possible D gene is TRBD2 (5 bases). CDR3 length: 14 residues. The V gene's germline CDR1 is SGHDN and CDR2 FVKESK. V lost 1 base and J lost 0, with 5 bases in between. The CDR3 loop is CASSQGLSTDTQYF. The CDR3 DNA sequence: TGTGCCAGCAGCCAAGGACTAAGCACAGATACGCAGTATTTT.

V is TRBV9 and J is TRBJ1-6, with D perhaps TRBD1 (6 bases). Germline V CDR1 and CDR2: SGDLS, YYNGEE. There are 16 residues in the CDR3. Deletions cut 4 bases from V and 10 bases from J, with 21 bases between. Here the CDR3 reads CASSLHPGQTGSPLHF. The CDR3 coding sequence is TGTGCCAGCAGCCTTCACCCGGGACAAACGGGATCACCCCTCCACTTT.

This sequence joins TRBV19 and TRBJ1-1; unclear D gene. CDR3 length: 14 amino acids. Germline-derived CDR1 and CDR2 are LNHDA and SQIVND (reference sequence). V lost 5 bases to trimming and J lost 4 bases, with 14 bases between them. This CDR3 is CASSRVFTVTEAFF. For the CDR3, the DNA is TGTGCCAGTAGTCGTGTGTTTACTGTCACTGAAGCTTTCTTT.

The chain has TRBV20-1 and TRBJ2-1; 8 bases are shared with TRBD2. CDR1 is DFQATT and CDR2 is SNEGSKA in the germline V gene (reference sequence). This CDR3 region has 14 residues. V gave up 3 bases and J gave up 5 bases; unmatched junction bases: 6. The CDR3 DNA is TGCAGTGCTAGTCGGCTAGCGGGTCACAATGAGCAGTTCTTC. Translated: CSASRLAGHNEQFF.

The chain has TRBV6-4 and TRBJ1-5, with no clear D. The V and J ends lost 9 bases and 4 bases respectively, with 13 bases between them. The CDR3 covers 13 residues. Germline CDR1 and CDR2: MRHNA and SNTAGT. The CDR3 region has the DNA TGTGCCAGGACTAAATCTCGTAATCAGCCCCAGCATTTT. It is translated as CARTKSRNQPQHF.

The chain uses TRBV5-3 and TRBJ1-6; D not certain. TRBV5-3 counts as an open reading frame of uncertain function. The CDR3 has 16 residues. V lost 2 bases and J lost 8, with 17 bases in between. The chain's CDR3 is CARSFYARRGDSPLHF. In DNA form, the CDR3 reads TGTGCCAGAAGCTTTTATGCTCGCCGGGGTGATTCACCCCTCCACTTT.

The gene calls are TRBV7-2 and TRBJ1-5; D is perhaps TRBD1 (6 bases). V lost 5 bases and J 2 bases, leaving 10 bases between the germline ends. Germline CDR1 reads SGHTA; CDR2 reads FQGNSA. The CDR3 sequence is 14 residues long. The CDR3 here is CASSIQGGNQPQHF. In DNA form, the CDR3 reads TGTGCCAGCAGCATACAGGGCGGCAATCAGCCCCAGCATTTT.